This T cell receptor (beta chain) was captured in a study of Graves' ophthalmopathy and Graves' hyperthyroidism. Across the study: Peripheral blood (taken before any treatment) was collected at initial diagnosis.

RNA transcripts served as template for amplifying TCR beta CDR3 sequences. An initial RT-PCR round employing HTBI primers preceded a second-round multiplex PCR. TCRdb called the multiplex PCR reads again in MiXCR, with one record for every CDR3 protein. The table lists about 660,000 distinct CDR3 sequences, about two fifths of them singletons. Serum thyroxine and TRAb, along with clinical symptoms, thyroid ultrasound and orbital computed tomography, were what diagnosis relied on. PBMCs were isolated from an approximately 10 ml sample of fresh peripheral blood. Comments on this clonotype: No conserved phenylalanine or tryptophan ends this CDR3, so it is likely a read error.

The CDR3 runs to 13 residues. V dropped 0 bases and J dropped 9 bases, with 14 bases sitting between them. CDR1 DFQATT and CDR2 SNEGSKA come from the germline V gene (reference sequence). The sample comprised peripheral blood. The sequence derives from an adult man with Graves' ophthalmopathy. The chain couples TRBV20-1 to TRBJ2-5, with D uncertain. CDR3 region: CSARDGLLVAQYY. Here the CDR3 DNA reads TGCAGTGCTAGAGATGGCCTCCTAGTGGCCCAGTACTAC.